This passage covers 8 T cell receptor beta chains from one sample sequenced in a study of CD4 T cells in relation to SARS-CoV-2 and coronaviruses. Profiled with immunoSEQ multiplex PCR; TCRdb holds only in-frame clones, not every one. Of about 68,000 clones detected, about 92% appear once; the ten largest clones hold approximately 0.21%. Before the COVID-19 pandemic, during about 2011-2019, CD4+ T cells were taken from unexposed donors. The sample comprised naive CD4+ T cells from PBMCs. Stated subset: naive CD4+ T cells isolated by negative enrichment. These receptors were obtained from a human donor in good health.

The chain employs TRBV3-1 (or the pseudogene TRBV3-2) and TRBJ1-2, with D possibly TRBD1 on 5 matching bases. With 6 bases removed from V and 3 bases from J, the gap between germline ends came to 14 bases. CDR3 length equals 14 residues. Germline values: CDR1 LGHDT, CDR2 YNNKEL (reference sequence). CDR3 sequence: CASRASGVDYGYTF. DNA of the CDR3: TGTGCCAGCAGGGCCTCGGGGGTGGACTATGGCTACACCTTC.

The CDR3 DNA reads as TGTGCCAGCAGCTCAAGGGACCGAAATGAAAAACTGTTTTTT. It encodes CASSSRDRNEKLFF. J is TRBJ1-4 and V is TRBV7-2; possibly TRBD1 for D (5 bases). V shed 4 bases and J shed 5 bases, with 11 bases lying between them. CDR1 is SGHTA and CDR2 is FQGNSA in the germline V gene. The CDR3 is 14 residues long. Variable domain in full (rest from reference TRBV7-2 and TRBJ1-4): GAGVSQSPSNKVTEKGKDVELRCDPISGHTALYWYRQSLGQGLEFLIYFQGNSAPDKSGLPSDRFSAERTGGSVSTLTIQRTQQEDSAVYLCASSSRDRNEKLFFGSGTQLSVL.

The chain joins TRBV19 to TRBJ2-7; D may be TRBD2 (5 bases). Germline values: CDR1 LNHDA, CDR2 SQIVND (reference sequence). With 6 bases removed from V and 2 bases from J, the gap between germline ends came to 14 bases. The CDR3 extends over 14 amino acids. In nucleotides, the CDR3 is TGTGCCAGTAGCCCACTAGACCGGCCCTACGAGCAGTACTTC. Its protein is CASSPLDRPYEQYF.

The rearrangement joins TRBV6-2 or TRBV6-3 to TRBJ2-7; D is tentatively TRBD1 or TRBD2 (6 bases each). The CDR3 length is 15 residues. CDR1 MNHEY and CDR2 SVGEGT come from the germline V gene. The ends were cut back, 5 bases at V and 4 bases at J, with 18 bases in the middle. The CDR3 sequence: CASSPLRSGAYEQYF. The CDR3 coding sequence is TGTGCCAGCAGTCCCCTGAGGTCGGGGGCATACGAGCAGTACTTC.

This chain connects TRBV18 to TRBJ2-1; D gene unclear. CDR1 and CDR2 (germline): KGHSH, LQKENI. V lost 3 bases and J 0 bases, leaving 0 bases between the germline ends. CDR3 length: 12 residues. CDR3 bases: TGTGCCAGCTCACCCTCCTACAATGAGCAGTTCTTC. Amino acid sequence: CASSPSYNEQFF. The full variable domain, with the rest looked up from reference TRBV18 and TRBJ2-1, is NAGVMQNPRHLVRRRGQEARLRCSPMKGHSHVYWYRQLPEEGLKFMVYLQKENIIDESGMPKERFSAEFPKEGPSILRIQQVVRGDSAAYFCASSPSYNEQFFGPGTRLTVL.

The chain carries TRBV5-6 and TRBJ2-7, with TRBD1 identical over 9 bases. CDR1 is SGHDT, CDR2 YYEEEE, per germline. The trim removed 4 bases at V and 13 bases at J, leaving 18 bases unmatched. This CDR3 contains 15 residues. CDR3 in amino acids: CASSPQPTQPGQGYF. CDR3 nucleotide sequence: TGTGCCAGCAGCCCCCAGCCCACCCAGCCGGGACAGGGTTACTTC.

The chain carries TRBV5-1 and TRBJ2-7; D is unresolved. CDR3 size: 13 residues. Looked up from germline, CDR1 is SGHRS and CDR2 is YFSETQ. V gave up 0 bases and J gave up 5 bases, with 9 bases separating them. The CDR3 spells CASSLVTPNEQYF. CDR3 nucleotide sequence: TGCGCCAGCAGCTTGGTTACGCCTAACGAGCAGTACTTC.

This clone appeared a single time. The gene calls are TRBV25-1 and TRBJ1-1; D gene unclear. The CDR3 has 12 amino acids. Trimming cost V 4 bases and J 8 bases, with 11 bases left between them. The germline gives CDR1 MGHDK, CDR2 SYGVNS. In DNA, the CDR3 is TGTGCCAGCAGTGGGCTAAAGAGGGAAGCTTTCTTT. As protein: CASSGLKREAFF.